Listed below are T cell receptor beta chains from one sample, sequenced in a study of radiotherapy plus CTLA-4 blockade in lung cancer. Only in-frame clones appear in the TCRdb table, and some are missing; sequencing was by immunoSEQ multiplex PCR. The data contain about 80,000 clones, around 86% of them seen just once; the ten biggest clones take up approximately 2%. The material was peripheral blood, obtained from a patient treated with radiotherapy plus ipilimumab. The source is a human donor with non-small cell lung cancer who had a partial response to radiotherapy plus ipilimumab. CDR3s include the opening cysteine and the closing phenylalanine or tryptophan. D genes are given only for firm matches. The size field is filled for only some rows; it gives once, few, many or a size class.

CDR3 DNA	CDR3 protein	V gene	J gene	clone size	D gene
TGTGCCAGTAGACCGGGACAGGGGTTTCAGCCCCAGCATTTT	CASRPGQGFQPQHF	TRBV19	TRBJ1-5	NA	TRBD1
TGTGCCAGCAGTATAACAGCATACTCTGGAAACACCATATATTTT	CASSITAYSGNTIYF	TRBV28	TRBJ1-3	few	NA
TGTGCCAGCAGCAACAGGGGAAATAGCAATCAGCCCCAGTATTTT	CASSNRGNSNQPQYF	TRBV6-6	TRBJ2-3	once	TRBD1
TGTGCCAGCAGCTGGCAGGGGCTAGGGACCCGCTATGGCTACACCTTC	CASSWQGLGTRYGYTF	TRBV7-2	TRBJ1-2	NA	NA
TGTGCCAGCACCCGAGGGGGAGTAGGGAACACCGGGGAGCTGTTTTTT	CASTRGGVGNTGELFF	TRBV28	TRBJ2-2	NA	NA
TGTGCCAGTAGTAGGTCTAGCGGGAGCGTCACCTACAATGAGCAGTTCTTC	CASSRSSGSVTYNEQFF	TRBV19	TRBJ2-1	NA	TRBD2
TGTGCCAGCAGCTTGTCCCTGGGAGGCGGCAATCAGCCCCAGCATTTT	CASSLSLGGGNQPQHF	TRBV5-6	TRBJ1-5	NA	NA
TGTGCCAGCAGTGAATCGGTGAACACTGAAGCTTTCTTT	CASSESVNTEAFF	TRBV6-1	TRBJ1-1	NA	NA
TGCGCCAGCAGCAGCGGGACGGGAGCTGGGGCCAACGTCCTGACTTTC	CASSSGTGAGANVLTF	TRBV5-1	TRBJ2-6	NA	TRBD2
TGTGCCAGCAGCTTACATCAGTCTCGGGGGACCTACGAGCAGTACTTC	CASSLHQSRGTYEQYF	TRBV7-2	TRBJ2-7	NA	NA
TGCAGCCCCTCCTACTCCTACGAGCAGTACTTC	CSPSYSYEQYF	TRBV20-1	TRBJ2-7	once	NA
TGTGCCAGCAGCTCCAGGGGCTCGGGCCAAGAGACCCAGTACTTC	CASSSRGSGQETQYF	TRBV7-2	TRBJ2-5	few	NA
TGTGCCAGCAGTTCAATGGACAGGGGGTCTGATAATTCACCCCTCCACTTT	CASSSMDRGSDNSPLHF	TRBV28	TRBJ1-6	once	TRBD1
TGTGCCAGCAGGCGCGACAGGGTGGAGACCTACGAGCAGTACTTC	CASRRDRVETYEQYF	TRBV6-5	TRBJ2-7	NA	TRBD1
TGTGCCAGTAGGGCCTACAGTTCCGGCAATCAGCCCCAGCATTTT	CASRAYSSGNQPQHF	TRBV19	TRBJ1-5	few	NA
TGTGCCAGCAGCCAAGATTTCGAGACAGATGGCTACACCTTC	CASSQDFETDGYTF	TRBV4-2	TRBJ1-2	NA	NA
TGTGCCAGCAGCTTCCTTAGCGGGATCCGCACAGATACGCAGTATTTT	CASSFLSGIRTDTQYF	TRBV5-8	TRBJ2-3	NA	TRBD2
TGTGCCAGCAGTGCCCGAGAGAGCTCCTACAATGAGCAGTTCTTC	CASSARESSYNEQFF	TRBV6-4	TRBJ2-1	NA	NA
TGTGCCAGCAGTGGGCTAGCGGGGATCAATGAGCAGTTCTTC	CASSGLAGINEQFF	TRBV6-1	TRBJ2-1	NA	TRBD2
TGCGCCAGCAGCGTCGGGACAGGGAACACAGATACGCAGTATTTT	CASSVGTGNTDTQYF	TRBV4-1	TRBJ2-3	once	TRBD1
TGTGCCACCAGCAGAGAGGTTCTGGGACAGGAAGAGACCCAGTACTTC	CATSREVLGQEETQYF	TRBV15	TRBJ2-5	NA	TRBD1
TGTGCCAGCAGCCCCAACAGGGCTACTATCGAGCAGTACTTC	CASSPNRATIEQYF	TRBV9	TRBJ2-7	once	NA
TGCAGCGTCGACGACAGGGGAATGAACACTGAAGCTTTCTTT	CSVDDRGMNTEAFF	TRBV29-1	TRBJ1-1	NA	TRBD1
TGTGCCAGCAGCCAGAGACCGGGACAGGGTTTCGAAAAACTGTTTTTT	CASSQRPGQGFEKLFF	TRBV28	TRBJ1-4	once	TRBD1
TGCAGCGGGATGAGACGGGAGAACACCGGGGAGCTGTTTTTT	CSGMRRENTGELFF	TRBV29-1	TRBJ2-2	NA	NA
TGTGCCTGGATAAGGACAGCCATCCAAGAGACCCAGTACTTC	CAWIRTAIQETQYF	TRBV30	TRBJ2-5	NA	NA
TGTGCCAGCAGCCGGGCGCCGAGTGGGCGCAGCTCCTACGAGCAGTACTTC	CASSRAPSGRSSYEQYF	TRBV14	TRBJ2-7	NA	NA
TGTGCCAGCAACCGTCAGGACTATGGCTACACCTTC	CASNRQDYGYTF	TRBV28	TRBJ1-2	NA	NA
TGTGCCAGTAGTATCCTAGGACAGGGGGCTCACGGCTACACCTTC	CASSILGQGAHGYTF	TRBV19	TRBJ1-2	NA	TRBD1
TGTGCCAGCAGCTCGGCTGCTAGTACGGCAAGAGGGACCCAGTACTTC	CASSSAASTARGTQYF	TRBV7-2	TRBJ2-5	once	NA
TGTGCCAGCAGCCCGACAAGCTCCTACGAGCAGTACTTC	CASSPTSSYEQYF	TRBV28	TRBJ2-7	NA	NA
TGCGCCAGCAGCTTGTCCAGGGATCAGCCCCAGCATTTT	CASSLSRDQPQHF	TRBV5-1	TRBJ1-5	NA	NA
TGCGCCAGCAGTCCTACCGAGGATTCGAACGCCTTTCGGAATGAGCAGTTCTTC	CASSPTEDSNAFRNEQFF	TRBV4-1	TRBJ2-1	NA	NA
TGTGCCAGCAGTGTGGACAGTGGAGAGACCCAGTACTTC	CASSVDSGETQYF	TRBV6-1	TRBJ2-5	NA	NA
TGTGCCAGCAGCCGAGGGGGGTCGGGAGGCTACAATGAGCAGTTCTTC	CASSRGGSGGYNEQFF	TRBV4-2	TRBJ2-1	NA	NA
TGTGCCAGCAGTTACTCGGGACAATTCTCCTACGAGCAGTACTTC	CASSYSGQFSYEQYF	TRBV6-5	TRBJ2-7	NA	NA
TGTGCCAGCAGCTCCCTGGGGACTAGCACAGATACGCAGTATTTT	CASSSLGTSTDTQYF	TRBV7-9	TRBJ2-3	NA	NA
TGTGCCAGCAGTTTAAGTGGCCGCCTCTCCTACGAGCAGTACTTC	CASSLSGRLSYEQYF	TRBV28	TRBJ2-7	NA	NA
TGTGCCAGCAGCCGCCGGACAGGGGGATCTGGGGCCAACGTCCTGACTTTC	CASSRRTGGSGANVLTF	TRBV28	TRBJ2-6	few	TRBD1
TGTGCCAGCAGCGGGGGACTAGCGGGTGAGACCCAGTACTTC	CASSGGLAGETQYF	TRBV9	TRBJ2-5	NA	TRBD2
TGTGCCACCAGCAGAGATGCGGTCGCCGGGGAGCTGTTTTTT	CATSRDAVAGELFF	TRBV15	TRBJ2-2	NA	NA
TGTGCCACCAGCAATCCCCAGGGGATTAATGAAAAACTGTTTTTT	CATSNPQGINEKLFF	TRBV15	TRBJ1-4	NA	NA
TGCGCCAGCAGCTTGGTTGGGGCGCTGGGGACTGAAGCTTTCTTT	CASSLVGALGTEAFF	TRBV5-1	TRBJ1-1	NA	NA
TGCAGCGTTGCAGACAGGGTCGTTGGAAACACCATATATTTT	CSVADRVVGNTIYF	TRBV29-1	TRBJ1-3	NA	TRBD1
TGTGCCAGCAGTCCAACCAGGGGAGGGGGCTACAATGAGCAGTTCTTC	CASSPTRGGGYNEQFF	TRBV7-9	TRBJ2-1	NA	NA
TGTGCCAGCAGCGTACCCGTGAACACTGAAGCTTTCTTT	CASSVPVNTEAFF	TRBV9	TRBJ1-1	NA	NA
TGCGCCAGCAGCGCGTCGGGACAGGGGTCCGGGGAGCTGTTTTTT	CASSASGQGSGELFF	TRBV5-1	TRBJ2-2	NA	TRBD1
TGTGCCTGGAGTGTAGGGGCAAATCAGCCCCAGCATTTT	CAWSVGANQPQHF	TRBV30	TRBJ1-5	NA	NA
TGTGCCAGCACCCCGTCGGACAGCGGCACTGAAGCTTTCTTT	CASTPSDSGTEAFF	TRBV28	TRBJ1-1	NA	NA
TGTGCCAGCAGCTGGGGCGGGACTAGTCCCTACGAGCAGTACTTC	CASSWGGTSPYEQYF	TRBV5-6	TRBJ2-7	NA	TRBD2
TGTGCCTGGTTCACGGGAAGGGGGAGCTCCTACGAGCAGTACTTC	CAWFTGRGSSYEQYF	TRBV30	TRBJ2-7	NA	NA
TGTGCCAGCAGCGGACAGGGGCTTGAGCCCCAGCATTTT	CASSGQGLEPQHF	TRBV9	TRBJ1-5	once	TRBD1
TGTGCCAGCAGCTTAGTAACAGGGAACACTGAAGCTTTCTTT	CASSLVTGNTEAFF	TRBV7-8	TRBJ1-1	NA	NA
TGTGCCAGTAGTATTATGGTCGGCGGGCGGGGGCGCTACAATGAGCAGTTCTTC	CASSIMVGGRGRYNEQFF	TRBV19	TRBJ2-1	NA	NA
TGTGCCTGGGCAAAACAGGGAAACCTTTATGGCTACACCTTC	CAWAKQGNLYGYTF	TRBV30	TRBJ1-2	once	NA